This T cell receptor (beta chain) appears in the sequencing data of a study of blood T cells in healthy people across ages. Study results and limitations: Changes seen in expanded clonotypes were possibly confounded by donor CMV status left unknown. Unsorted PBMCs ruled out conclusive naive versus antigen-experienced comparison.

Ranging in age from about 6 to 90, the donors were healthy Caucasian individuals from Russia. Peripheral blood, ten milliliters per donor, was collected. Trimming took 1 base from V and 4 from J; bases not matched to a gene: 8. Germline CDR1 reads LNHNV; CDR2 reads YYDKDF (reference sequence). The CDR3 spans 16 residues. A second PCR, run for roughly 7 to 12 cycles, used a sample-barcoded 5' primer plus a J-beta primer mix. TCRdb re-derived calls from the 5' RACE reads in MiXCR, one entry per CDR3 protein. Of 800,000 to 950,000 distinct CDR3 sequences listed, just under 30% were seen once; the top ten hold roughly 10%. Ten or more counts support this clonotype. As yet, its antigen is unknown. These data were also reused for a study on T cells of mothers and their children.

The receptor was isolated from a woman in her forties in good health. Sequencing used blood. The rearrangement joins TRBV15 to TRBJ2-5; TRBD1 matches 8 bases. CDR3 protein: CATSRGPRGRLETQYF. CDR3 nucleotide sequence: TGTGCCACCAGCAGAGGGCCCAGGGGGCGCTTAGAGACCCAGTACTTC.